This TCR beta chain was identified in a study of T cell responses to AZD1222 COVID-19 vaccine. General study results and limits: Donor demographics were predominantly white British with a female majority; clonal diversity may be underestimated.

Germline lookup yields CDR1 MDHEN and CDR2 SYDVKM. Trimming pared 5 bases from V and 0 bases from J, leaving 17 bases between. The CDR3 consists of 16 residues. A remark on this clone: Its antigen is not known.

Sequencing was performed with immunoSEQ multiplex PCR; in TCRdb, only in-frame clones are kept and a portion is missing. The table records roughly 140,000 clones, about nine tenths of them present only once. This chain joins TRBV28 and TRBJ2-7, with D perhaps matching TRBD1 (6 bases). The clonotype originates from an adult in good health. The sequencing here drew on peripheral blood, taken on day 0 of MenACWY control vaccination. CDR3 nucleotides: TGTGCCAGCAGTCTTCCTACAACAGGGATCTCCTACGAGCAGTACTTC. This translates into CASSLPTTGISYEQYF. Looking up the rest from reference TRBV28 and TRBJ2-7 gives the full variable domain: DVKVTQSSRYLVKRTGEKVFLECVQDMDHENMFWYRQDPGLGLRLIYFSYDVKMKEKGDIPEGYSVSREKKERFSLILESASTNQTSMYLCASSLPTTGISYEQYFGPGTRLTVT.